This TCR beta chain was identified during a study of blood T cell repertoires in COVID-19. Study-wide context: The United States, Italy and Spain supplied acute and convalescent COVID-19 samples. T cells, B-cell-depleted T cells, or PBMCs provided the cDNA or gDNA that served as material.

The table came from immunoSEQ multiplex PCR; TCRdb's copy has only in-frame clones and leaves some out. This sample has about 260,000 clones, with approximately 91% found just once. V lost 4 bases to trimming and J lost 6 bases, with 9 bases between them. Germline CDR1 MDHEN, CDR2 SYDVKM. The CDR3 consists of 12 residues. This clone was observed a handful of times. Sequences were obtained from peripheral blood. V gene TRBV28 combines with J gene TRBJ1-1, with D perhaps TRBD1 (5 bases). This sequence originates from a person aged 18 to 35 with COVID-19, enrolled during active disease. CDR3 nucleotide sequence: TGTGCCAGCAGTTCAGGGTGGGCTGAAGCTTTCTTT. This codes for CASSSGWAEAFF.